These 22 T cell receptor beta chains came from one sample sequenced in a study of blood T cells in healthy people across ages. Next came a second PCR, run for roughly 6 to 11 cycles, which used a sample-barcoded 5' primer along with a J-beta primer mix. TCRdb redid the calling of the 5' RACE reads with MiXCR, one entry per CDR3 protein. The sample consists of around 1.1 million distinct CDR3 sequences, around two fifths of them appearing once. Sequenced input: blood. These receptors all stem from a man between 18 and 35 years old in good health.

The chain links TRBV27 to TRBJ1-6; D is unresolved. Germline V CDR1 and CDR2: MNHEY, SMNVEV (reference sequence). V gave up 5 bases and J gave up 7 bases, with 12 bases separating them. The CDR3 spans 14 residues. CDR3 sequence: CASSVQVPNSPLHF. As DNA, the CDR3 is TGTGCCAGCAGTGTTCAGGTCCCCAATTCACCCCTCCACTTT.

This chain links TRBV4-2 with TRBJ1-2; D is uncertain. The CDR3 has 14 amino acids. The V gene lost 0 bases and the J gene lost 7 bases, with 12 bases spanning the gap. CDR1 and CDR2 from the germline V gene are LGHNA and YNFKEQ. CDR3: CASSQDRGVGGYTF. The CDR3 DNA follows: TGTGCCAGCAGCCAAGACCGGGGTGTCGGTGGCTACACCTTC.

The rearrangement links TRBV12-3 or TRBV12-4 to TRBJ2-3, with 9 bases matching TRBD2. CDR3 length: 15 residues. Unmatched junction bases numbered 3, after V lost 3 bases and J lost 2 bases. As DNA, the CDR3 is TGTGCCAGCAGTTTCAGCGGGGGGTACACAGATACGCAGTATTTT. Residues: CASSFSGGYTDTQYF.

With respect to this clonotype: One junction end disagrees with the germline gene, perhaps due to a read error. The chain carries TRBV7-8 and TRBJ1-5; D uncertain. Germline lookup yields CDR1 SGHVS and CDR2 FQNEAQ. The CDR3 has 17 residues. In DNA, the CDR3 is TGTGTCAGCAGCTTAGCGGTAACCTATCCAGCTAATCAGCCCCAGCATTTT. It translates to CVSSLAVTYPANQPQHF.

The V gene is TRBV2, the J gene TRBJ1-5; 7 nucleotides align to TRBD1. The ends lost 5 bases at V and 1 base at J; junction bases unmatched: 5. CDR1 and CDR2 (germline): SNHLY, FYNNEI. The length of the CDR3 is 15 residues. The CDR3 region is CASSRGGFSNQPQHF. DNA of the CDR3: TGTGCCAGCAGTAGAGGGGGCTTCAGCAATCAGCCCCAGCATTTT. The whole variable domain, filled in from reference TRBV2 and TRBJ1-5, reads EPEVTQTPSHQVTQMGQEVILRCVPISNHLYFYWYRQILGQKVEFLVSFYNNEISEKSEIFDDQFSVERPDGSNFTLKIRSTKLEDSAMYFCASSRGGFSNQPQHFGDGTRLSIL.

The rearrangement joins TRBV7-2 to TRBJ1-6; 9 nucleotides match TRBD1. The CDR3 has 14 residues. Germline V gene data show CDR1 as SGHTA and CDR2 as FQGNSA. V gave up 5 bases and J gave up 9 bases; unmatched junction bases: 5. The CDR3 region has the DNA TGTGCCAGCAGCCCGACAGGGGGTTCTTCACCCCTCCACTTT. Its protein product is CASSPTGGSSPLHF.

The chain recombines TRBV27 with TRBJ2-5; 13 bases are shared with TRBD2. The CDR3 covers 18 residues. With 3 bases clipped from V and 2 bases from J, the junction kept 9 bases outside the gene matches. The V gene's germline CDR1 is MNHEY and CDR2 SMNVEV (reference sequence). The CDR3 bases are TGTGCCAGCAGTTTGGGGACTAGCGGGATTCCCACTCAAGAGACCCAGTACTTC. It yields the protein CASSLGTSGIPTQETQYF.

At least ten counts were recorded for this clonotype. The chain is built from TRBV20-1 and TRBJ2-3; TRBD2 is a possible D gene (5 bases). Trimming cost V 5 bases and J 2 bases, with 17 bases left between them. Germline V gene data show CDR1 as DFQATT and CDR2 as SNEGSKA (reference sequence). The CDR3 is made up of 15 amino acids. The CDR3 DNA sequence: TGCAGTGCTGACGATCCGGGGTCAAACACAGATACGCAGTATTTT. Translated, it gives CSADDPGSNTDTQYF.

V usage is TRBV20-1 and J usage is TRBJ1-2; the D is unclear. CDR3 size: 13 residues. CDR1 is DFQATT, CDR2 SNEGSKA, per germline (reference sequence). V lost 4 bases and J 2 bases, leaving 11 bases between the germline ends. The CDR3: CSAIAGLNYGYTF. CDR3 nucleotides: TGCAGTGCTATAGCGGGTTTGAACTATGGCTACACCTTC.

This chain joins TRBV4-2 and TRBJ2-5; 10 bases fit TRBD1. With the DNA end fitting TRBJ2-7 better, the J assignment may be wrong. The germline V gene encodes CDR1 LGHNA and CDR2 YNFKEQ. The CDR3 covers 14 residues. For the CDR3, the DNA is TGTGCCAGCAGCGGGACAGGGGACGACTACGAGCAGTACTTC. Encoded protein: CASSGTGDDYEQYF.

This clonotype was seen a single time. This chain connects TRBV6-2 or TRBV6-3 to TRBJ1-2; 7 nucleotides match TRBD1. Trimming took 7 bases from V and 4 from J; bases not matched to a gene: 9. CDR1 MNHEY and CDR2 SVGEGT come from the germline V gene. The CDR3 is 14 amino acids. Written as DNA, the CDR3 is TGTGCCAGCACTCGGGACAGCCACCCCTATGGCTACACCTTC. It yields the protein CASTRDSHPYGYTF.

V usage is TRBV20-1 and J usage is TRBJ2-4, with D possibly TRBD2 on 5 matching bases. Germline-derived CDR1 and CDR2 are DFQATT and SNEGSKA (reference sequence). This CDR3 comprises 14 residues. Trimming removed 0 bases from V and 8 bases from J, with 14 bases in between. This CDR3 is CSARDGERVDIQYF. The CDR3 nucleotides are TGCAGTGCTAGAGATGGGGAGCGCGTGGACATTCAGTACTTC.

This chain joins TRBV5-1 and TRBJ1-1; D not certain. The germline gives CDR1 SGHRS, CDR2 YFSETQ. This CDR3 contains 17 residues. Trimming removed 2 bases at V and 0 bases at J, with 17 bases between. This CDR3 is CASSLLSGPGMNTEAFF. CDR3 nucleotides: TGCGCCAGCAGCTTATTATCCGGCCCTGGGATGAACACTGAAGCTTTCTTT.

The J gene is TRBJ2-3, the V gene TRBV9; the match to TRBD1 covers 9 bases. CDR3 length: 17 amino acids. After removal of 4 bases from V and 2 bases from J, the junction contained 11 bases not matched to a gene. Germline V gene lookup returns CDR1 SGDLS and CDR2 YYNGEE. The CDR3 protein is CASSPLDRGEVTDTQYF. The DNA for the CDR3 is TGTGCCAGCAGCCCGTTGGACAGGGGAGAAGTCACAGATACGCAGTATTTT.

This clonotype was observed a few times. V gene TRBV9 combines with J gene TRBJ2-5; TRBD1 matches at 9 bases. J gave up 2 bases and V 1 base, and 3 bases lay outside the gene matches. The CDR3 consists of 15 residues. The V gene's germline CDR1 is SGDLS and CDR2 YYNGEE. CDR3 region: CASSVTGTGQETQYF. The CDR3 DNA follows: TGTGCCAGCAGCGTAACCGGGACAGGGCAAGAGACCCAGTACTTC.

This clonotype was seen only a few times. CDR3 protein: CASSLAGREPQHF. The CDR3 bases are TGTGCCAGCAGCTTAGCCGGACGGGAGCCCCAGCATTTT. The rearrangement uses TRBV7-2 and TRBJ1-5; D unresolved. This CDR3 region has 13 residues. The germline V gene encodes CDR1 SGHTA and CDR2 FQGNSA. V gave up 0 bases and J gave up 8 bases, with 8 bases separating them. The full variable domain, with the rest looked up from reference TRBV7-2 and TRBJ1-5, is GAGVSQSPSNKVTEKGKDVELRCDPISGHTALYWYRQSLGQGLEFLIYFQGNSAPDKSGLPSDRFSAERTGGSVSTLTIQRTQQEDSAVYLCASSLAGREPQHFGDGTRLSIL.

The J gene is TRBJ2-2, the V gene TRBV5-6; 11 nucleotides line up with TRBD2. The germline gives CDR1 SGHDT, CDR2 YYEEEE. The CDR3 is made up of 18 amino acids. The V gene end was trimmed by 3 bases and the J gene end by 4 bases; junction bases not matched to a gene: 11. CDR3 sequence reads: CASSSTSGGRDPTGELFF. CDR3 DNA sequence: TGTGCCAGCAGCTCAACTAGCGGGGGCCGAGACCCCACCGGGGAGCTGTTTTTT.

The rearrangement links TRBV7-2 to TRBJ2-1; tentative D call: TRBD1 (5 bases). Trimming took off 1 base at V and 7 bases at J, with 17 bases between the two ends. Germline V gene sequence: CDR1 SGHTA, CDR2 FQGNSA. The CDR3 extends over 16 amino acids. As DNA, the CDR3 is TGTGCCAGCAGCTTAGGAGTTGGCAGGGCAGGTAATGAGCAGTTCTTC. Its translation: CASSLGVGRAGNEQFF.

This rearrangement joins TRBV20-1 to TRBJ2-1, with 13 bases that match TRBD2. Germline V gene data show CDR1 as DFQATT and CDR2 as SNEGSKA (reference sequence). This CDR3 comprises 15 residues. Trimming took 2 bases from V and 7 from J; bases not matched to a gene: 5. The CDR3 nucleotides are TGCAGTGCTAGAACACTAGCGGGGGGGCTGAATGAGCAGTTCTTC. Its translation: CSARTLAGGLNEQFF.

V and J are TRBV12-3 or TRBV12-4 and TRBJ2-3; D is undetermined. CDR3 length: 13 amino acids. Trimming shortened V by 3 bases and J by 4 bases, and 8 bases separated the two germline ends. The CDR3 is CASSFGNADTQYF. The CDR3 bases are TGTGCCAGCAGTTTTGGGAATGCAGATACGCAGTATTTT.

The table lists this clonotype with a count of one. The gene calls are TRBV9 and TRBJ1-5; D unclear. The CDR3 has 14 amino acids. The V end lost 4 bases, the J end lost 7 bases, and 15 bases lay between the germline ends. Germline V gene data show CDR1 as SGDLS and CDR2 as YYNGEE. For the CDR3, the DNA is TGTGCCAGCAGCCCTCACGAGTCGCGACAGCCCCAGCATTTT. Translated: CASSPHESRQPQHF.

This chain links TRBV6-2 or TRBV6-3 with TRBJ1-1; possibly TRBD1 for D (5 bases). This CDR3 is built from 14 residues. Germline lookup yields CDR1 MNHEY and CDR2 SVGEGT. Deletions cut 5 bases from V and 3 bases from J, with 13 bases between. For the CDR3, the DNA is TGTGCCAGCAGTCAAGCCGACAGATACACTGAAGCTTTCTTT. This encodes CASSQADRYTEAFF.